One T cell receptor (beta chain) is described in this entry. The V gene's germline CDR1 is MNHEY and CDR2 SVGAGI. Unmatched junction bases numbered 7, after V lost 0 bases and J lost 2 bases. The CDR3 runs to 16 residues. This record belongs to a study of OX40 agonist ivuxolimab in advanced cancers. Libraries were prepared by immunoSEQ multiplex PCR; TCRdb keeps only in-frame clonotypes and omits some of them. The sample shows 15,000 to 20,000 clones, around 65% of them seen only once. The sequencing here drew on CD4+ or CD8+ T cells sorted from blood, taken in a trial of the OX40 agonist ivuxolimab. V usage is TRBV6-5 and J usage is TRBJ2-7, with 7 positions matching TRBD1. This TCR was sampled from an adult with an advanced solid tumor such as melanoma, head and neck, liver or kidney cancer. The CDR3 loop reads CASSYSTAGGTYEQYF. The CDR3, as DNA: TGTGCCAGCAGTTACTCGACGGCAGGGGGAACCTACGAGCAGTACTTC.